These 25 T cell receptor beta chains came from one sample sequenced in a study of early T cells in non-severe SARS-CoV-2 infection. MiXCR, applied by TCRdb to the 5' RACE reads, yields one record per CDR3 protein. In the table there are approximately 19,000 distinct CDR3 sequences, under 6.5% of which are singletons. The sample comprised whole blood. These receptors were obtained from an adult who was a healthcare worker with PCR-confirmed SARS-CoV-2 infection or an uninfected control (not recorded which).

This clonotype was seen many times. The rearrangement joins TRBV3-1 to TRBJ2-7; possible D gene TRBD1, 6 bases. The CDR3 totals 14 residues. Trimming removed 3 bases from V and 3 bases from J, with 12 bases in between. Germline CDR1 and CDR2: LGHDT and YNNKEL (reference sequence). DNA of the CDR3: TGTGCCAGCAGCCAGAACGCACAGGGCTACGAGCAGTACTTC. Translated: CASSQNAQGYEQYF.

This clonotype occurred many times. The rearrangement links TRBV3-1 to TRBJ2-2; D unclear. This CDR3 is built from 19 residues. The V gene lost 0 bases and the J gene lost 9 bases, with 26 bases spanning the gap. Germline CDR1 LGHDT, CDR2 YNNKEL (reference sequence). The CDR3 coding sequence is TGTGCCAGCAGCCAAGATAGTGGGCTACCCGAAATCCCGGTTAGGGAGCTGTTTTTT. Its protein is CASSQDSGLPEIPVRELFF. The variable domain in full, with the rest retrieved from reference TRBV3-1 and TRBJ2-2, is DTAVSQTPKYLVTQMGNDKSIKCEQNLGHDTMYWYKQDSKKFLKIMFSYNNKELIINETVPNRFSPKSPDKAHLNLHINSLELGDSAVYFCASSQDSGLPEIPVRELFFGEGSRLTVL.

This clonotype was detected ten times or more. CDR3 coding DNA: TGTGCCAGCAGTTCGGACAGAAGCAAAAACATTCAGTACTTC. Its protein is CASSSDRSKNIQYF. The V call is TRBV12-3 or TRBV12-4, the J call TRBJ2-4; D possibly corresponds to TRBD1 (6 bases). There are 14 residues in the CDR3. The germline V and J ends were trimmed by 4 bases and 3 bases, with 10 bases remaining between them.

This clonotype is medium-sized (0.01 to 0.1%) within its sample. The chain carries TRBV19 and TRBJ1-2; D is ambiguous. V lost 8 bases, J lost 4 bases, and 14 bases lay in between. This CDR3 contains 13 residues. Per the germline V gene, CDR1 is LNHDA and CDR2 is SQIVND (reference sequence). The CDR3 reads CASFDPDLYGYTF. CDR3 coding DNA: TGTGCCAGTTTCGACCCGGACCTCTATGGCTACACCTTC.

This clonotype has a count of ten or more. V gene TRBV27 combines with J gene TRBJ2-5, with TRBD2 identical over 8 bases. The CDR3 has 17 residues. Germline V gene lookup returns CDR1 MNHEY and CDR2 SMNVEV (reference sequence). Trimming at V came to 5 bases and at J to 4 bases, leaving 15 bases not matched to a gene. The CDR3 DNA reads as TGTGCCAGCAGTGACAGACCCCCAGTCGGGGGGGGAGAGACCCAGTACTTC. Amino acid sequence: CASSDRPPVGGGETQYF.

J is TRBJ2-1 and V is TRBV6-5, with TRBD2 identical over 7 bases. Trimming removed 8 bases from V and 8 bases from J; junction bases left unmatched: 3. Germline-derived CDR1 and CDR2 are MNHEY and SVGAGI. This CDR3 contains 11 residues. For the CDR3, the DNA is TGTGCCAGCGAGGCGGGAGATGAGCAGTTCTTC. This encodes CASEAGDEQFF.

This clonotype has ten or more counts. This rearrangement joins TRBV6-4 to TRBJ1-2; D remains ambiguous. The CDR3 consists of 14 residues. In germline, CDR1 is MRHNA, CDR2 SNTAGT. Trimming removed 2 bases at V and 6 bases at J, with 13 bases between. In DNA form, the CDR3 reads TGTGCCAGCAGTGACGTGTGGTTAGCGGATGGCTACACCTTC. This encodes CASSDVWLADGYTF.

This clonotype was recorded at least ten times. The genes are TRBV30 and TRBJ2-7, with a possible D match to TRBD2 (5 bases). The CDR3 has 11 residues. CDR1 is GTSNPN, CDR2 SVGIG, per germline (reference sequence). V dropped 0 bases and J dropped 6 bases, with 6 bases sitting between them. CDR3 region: CAWSVRGEQYF. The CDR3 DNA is TGTGCCTGGAGTGTACGGGGCGAGCAGTACTTC. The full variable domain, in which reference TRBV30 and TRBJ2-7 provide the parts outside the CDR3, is SQTIHQWPATLVQPVGSPLSLECTVEGTSNPNLYWYRQAAGRGLQLLFYSVGIGQISSEVPQNLSASRPQDRQFILSSKKLLLSDSGFYLCAWSVRGEQYFGPGTRLTVT.

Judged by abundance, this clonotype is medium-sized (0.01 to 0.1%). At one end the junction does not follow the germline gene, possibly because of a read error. The CDR3 protein is CASRLGGDDKNIQYF. CDR3 DNA sequence: TGTGCCAGCAGGTTAGGGGGGGACGACAAAAACATTCAGTACTTC. This rearrangement joins TRBV12-3 or TRBV12-4 to TRBJ2-4, with D possibly being TRBD2 (7 bases). This CDR3 comprises 15 residues.

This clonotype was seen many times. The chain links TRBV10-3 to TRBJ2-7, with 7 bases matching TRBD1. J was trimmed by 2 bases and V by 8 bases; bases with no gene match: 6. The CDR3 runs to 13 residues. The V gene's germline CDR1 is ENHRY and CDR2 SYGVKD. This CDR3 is CAIRDSLTYEQYF. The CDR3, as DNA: TGTGCCATCCGGGACAGTTTAACCTACGAGCAGTACTTC.

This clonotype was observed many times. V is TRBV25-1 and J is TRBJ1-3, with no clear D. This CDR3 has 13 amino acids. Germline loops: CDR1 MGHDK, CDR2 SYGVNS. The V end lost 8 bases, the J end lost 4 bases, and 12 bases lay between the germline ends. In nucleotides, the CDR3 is TGTGCCAGCTCTGGGTCTTGGGGAAACACCATATATTTT. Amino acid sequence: CASSGSWGNTIYF.

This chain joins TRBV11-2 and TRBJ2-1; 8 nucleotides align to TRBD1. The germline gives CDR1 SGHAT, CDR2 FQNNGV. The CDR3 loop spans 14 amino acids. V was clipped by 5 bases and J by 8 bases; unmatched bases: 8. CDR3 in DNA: TGTGCCAGCAGCCAGGACAGGGTAGCGGATGAGCAGTTCTTC. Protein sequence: CASSQDRVADEQFF.

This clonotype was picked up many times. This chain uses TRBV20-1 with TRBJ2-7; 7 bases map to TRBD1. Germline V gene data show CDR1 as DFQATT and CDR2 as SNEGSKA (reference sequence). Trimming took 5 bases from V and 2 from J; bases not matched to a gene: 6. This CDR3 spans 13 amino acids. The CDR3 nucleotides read TGCAGTGCTTCGATGGGACAGCCCTACGAGCAGTACTTC. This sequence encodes CSASMGQPYEQYF.

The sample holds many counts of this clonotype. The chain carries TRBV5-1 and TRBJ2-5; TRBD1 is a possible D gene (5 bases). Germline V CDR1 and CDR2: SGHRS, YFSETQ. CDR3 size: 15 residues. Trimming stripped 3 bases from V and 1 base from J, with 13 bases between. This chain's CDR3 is CASSSQGHVQETQYF. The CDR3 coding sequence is TGCGCCAGCAGCTCTCAAGGACACGTCCAAGAGACCCAGTACTTC. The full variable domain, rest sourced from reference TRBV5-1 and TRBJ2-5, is KAGVTQTPRYLIKTRGQQVTLSCSPISGHRSVSWYQQTPGQGLQFLFEYFSETQRNKGNFPGRFSGRQFSNSRSEMNVSTLELGDSALYLCASSSQGHVQETQYFGPGTRLLVL.

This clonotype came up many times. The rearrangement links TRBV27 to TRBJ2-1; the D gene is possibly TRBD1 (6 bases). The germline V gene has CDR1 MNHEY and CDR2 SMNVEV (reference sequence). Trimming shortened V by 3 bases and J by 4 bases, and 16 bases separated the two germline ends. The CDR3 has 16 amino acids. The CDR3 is CASSFQGPPHYNEQFF. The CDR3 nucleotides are TGTGCCAGCAGTTTCCAGGGGCCCCCACATTACAATGAGCAGTTCTTC.

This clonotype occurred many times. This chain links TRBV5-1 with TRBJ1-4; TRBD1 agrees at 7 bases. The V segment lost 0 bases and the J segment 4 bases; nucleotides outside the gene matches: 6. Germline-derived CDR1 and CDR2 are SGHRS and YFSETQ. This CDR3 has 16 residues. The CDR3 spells CASSLASGTVNEKLFF. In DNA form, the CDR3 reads TGCGCCAGCAGCTTGGCCTCCGGGACAGTTAATGAAAAACTGTTTTTT.

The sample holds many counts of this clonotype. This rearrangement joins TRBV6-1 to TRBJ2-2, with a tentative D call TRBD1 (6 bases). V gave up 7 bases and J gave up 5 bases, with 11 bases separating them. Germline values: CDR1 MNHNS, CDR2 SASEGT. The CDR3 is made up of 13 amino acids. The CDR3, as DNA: TGTGCCAGCACCAGACAGGAGACCGGGGAGCTGTTTTTT. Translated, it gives CASTRQETGELFF.

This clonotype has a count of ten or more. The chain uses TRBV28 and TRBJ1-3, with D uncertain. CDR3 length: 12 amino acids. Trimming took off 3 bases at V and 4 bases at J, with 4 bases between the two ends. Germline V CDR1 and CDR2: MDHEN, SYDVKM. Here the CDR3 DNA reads TGTGCCAGCAGTTTTCTGGGAAACACCATATATTTT. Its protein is CASSFLGNTIYF.

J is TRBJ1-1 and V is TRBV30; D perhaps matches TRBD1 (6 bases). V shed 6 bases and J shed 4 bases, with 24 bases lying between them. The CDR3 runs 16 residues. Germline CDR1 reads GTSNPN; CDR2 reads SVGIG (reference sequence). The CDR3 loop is CACLTAPQGKGTEAFF. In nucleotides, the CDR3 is TGTGCCTGCCTTACAGCACCCCAGGGGAAGGGCACTGAAGCTTTCTTT.

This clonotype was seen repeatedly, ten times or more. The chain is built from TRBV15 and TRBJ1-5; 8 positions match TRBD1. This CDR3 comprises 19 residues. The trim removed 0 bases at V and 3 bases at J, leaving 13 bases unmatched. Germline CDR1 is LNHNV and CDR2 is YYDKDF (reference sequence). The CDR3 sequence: CATSRDLATGASFNQPQHF. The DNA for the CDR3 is TGTGCCACCAGCAGAGATTTGGCGACAGGGGCGAGTTTCAATCAGCCCCAGCATTTT.

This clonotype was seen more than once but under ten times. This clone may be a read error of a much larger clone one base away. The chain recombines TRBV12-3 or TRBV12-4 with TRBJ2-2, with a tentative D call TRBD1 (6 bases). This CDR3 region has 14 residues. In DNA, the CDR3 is TGTGCCAGCAGTACACAGGGTTCCACCGGGGAGCGGTTTTTT. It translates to CASSTQGSTGERFF.

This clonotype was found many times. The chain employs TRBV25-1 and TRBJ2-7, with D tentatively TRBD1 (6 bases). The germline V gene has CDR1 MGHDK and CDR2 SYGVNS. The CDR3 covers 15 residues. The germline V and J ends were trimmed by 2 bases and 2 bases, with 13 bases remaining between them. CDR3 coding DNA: TGTGCCAGCAGTGAAGACAAACAGGGCGCCTACGAGCAGTACTTC. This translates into CASSEDKQGAYEQYF.

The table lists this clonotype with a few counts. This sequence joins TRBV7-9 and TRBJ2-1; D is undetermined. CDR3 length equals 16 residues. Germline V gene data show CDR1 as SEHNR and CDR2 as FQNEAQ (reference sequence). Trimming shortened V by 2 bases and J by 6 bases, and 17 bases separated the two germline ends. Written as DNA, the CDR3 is TGTGCCAGCAGCTTAAGGGTCCCACTAAGGCGCAATGAGCAGTTCTTC. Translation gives CASSLRVPLRRNEQFF.

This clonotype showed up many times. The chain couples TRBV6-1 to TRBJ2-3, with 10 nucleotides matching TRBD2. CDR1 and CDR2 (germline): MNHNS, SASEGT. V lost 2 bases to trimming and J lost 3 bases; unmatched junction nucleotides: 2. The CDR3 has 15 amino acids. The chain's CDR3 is CASSETAGGTDTQYF. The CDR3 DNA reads TGTGCCAGCAGTGAAACAGCGGGAGGGACAGATACGCAGTATTTT.

The DNA of the CDR3 is TGTGCCAGCACCGAATTCGACAGGGATTGGAGAGGCACTGAAGCTTTCTTT. Translating it yields CASTEFDRDWRGTEAFF. The chain recombines TRBV12-3 or TRBV12-4 with TRBJ1-1, with 7 bases that match TRBD1. The junction had 18 bases not matched to a gene; V was cut back by 7 bases and J by 4 bases. The CDR3 length is 17 residues.